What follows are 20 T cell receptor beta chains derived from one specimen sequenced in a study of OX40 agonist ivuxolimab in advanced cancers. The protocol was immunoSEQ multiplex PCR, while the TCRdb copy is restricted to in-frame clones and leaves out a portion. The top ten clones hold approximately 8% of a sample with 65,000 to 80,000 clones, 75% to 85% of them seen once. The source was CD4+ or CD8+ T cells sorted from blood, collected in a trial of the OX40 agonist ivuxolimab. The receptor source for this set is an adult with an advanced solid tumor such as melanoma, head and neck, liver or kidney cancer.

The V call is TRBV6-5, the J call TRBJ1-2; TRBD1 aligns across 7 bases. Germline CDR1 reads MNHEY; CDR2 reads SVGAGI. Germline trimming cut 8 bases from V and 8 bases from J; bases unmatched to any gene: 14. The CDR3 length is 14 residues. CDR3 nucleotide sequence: TGTGCCAGCCTACAACAGGGGAGGTCGGTGGGCTACACCTTC. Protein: CASLQQGRSVGYTF.

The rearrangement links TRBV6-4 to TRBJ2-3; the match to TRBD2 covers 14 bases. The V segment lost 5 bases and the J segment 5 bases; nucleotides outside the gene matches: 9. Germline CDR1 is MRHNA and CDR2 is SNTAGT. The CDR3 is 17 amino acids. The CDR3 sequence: CASSPGLAGAVRDTQYF. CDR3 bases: TGTGCCAGCAGTCCGGGACTAGCGGGAGCGGTAAGAGATACGCAGTATTTT.

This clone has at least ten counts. This CDR3 is CASSETGFGNTEAFF. The CDR3 DNA sequence: TGCGCCAGCAGTGAGACGGGTTTTGGGAACACTGAAGCTTTCTTT. V gene TRBV10-1 combines with J gene TRBJ1-1, with D uncertain. Trimming took off 2 bases at V and 1 base at J, with 11 bases between the two ends. CDR1 WNHNN and CDR2 SYGVQD come from the germline V gene (reference sequence). This CDR3 has 15 amino acids.

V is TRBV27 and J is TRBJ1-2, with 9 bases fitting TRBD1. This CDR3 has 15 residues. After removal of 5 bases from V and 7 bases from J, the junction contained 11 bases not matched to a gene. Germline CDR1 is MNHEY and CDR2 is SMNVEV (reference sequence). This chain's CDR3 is CASSPGTGTGAGYTF. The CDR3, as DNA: TGTGCCAGCAGTCCCGGGACAGGGACAGGAGCTGGCTACACCTTC.

The CDR3 is CAIGLNELSGNTIYF. The CDR3, as DNA: TGTGCCATCGGCCTGAATGAGCTCTCTGGAAACACCATATATTTT. The V call is TRBV10-3, the J call TRBJ1-3; D uncertain. The CDR3 runs 15 residues. V was trimmed by 8 bases and J by 0 bases, leaving 14 bases between them. The germline gives CDR1 ENHRY, CDR2 SYGVKD.

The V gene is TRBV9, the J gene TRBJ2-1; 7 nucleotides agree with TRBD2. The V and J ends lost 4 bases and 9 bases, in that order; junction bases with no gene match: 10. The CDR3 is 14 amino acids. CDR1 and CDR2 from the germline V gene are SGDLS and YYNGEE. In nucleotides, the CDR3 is TGTGCCAGCAGCCTCCGGGACTATTTCGGTGAGCAGTTCTTC. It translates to CASSLRDYFGEQFF.

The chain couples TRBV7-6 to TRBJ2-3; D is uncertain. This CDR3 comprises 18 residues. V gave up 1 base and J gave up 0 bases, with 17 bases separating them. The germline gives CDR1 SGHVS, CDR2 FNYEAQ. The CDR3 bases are TGTGCCAGCAGCTTAGTATTTAGGGCGGATCATAGCACAGATACGCAGTATTTT. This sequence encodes CASSLVFRADHSTDTQYF.

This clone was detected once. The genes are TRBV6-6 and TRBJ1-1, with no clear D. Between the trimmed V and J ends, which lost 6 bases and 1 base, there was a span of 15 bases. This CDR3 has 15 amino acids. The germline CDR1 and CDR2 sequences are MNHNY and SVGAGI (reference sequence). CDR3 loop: CASSKRQVTNTEAFF. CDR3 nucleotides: TGTGCCAGCAGCAAACGCCAGGTAACGAACACTGAAGCTTTCTTT.

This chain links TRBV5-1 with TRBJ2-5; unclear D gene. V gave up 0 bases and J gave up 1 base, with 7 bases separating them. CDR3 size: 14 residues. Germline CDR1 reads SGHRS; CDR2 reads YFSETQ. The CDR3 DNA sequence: TGCGCCAGCAGCTTGGGAGCCAGCCAAGAGACCCAGTACTTC. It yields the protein CASSLGASQETQYF. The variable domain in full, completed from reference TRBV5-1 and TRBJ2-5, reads KAGVTQTPRYLIKTRGQQVTLSCSPISGHRSVSWYQQTPGQGLQFLFEYFSETQRNKGNFPGRFSGRQFSNSRSEMNVSTLELGDSALYLCASSLGASQETQYFGPGTRLLVL.

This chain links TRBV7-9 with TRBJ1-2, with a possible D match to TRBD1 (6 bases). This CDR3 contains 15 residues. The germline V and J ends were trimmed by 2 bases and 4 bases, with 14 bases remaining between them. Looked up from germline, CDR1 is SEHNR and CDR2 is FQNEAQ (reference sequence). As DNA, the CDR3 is TGTGCCAGCAGCTTACAATCGGGGGCGGGCTATGGCTACACCTTC. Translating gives CASSLQSGAGYGYTF.

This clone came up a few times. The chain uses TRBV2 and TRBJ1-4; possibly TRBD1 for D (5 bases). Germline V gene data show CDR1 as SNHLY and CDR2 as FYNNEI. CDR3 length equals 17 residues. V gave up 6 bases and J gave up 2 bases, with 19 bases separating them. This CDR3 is CASRGPRVGLTNEKLFF. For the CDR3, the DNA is TGTGCCAGCAGGGGGCCAAGGGTCGGGCTTACTAATGAAAAACTGTTTTTT. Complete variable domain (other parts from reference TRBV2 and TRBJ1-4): EPEVTQTPSHQVTQMGQEVILRCVPISNHLYFYWYRQILGQKVEFLVSFYNNEISEKSEIFDDQFSVERPDGSNFTLKIRSTKLEDSAMYFCASRGPRVGLTNEKLFFGSGTQLSVL.

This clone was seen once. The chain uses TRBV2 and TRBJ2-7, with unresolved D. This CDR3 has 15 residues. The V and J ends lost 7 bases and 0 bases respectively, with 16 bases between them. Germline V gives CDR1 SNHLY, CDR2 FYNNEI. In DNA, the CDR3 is TGTGCCAGCATTGGTTTGTGGCGCAGCTCCTACGAGCAGTACGTC. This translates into CASIGLWRSSYEQYV.

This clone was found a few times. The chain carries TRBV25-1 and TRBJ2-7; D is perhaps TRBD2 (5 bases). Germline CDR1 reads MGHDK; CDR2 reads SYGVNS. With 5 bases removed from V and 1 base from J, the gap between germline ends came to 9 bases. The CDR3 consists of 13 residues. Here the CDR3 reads CASSPPGSYEQYV. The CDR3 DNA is TGTGCCAGCAGTCCACCGGGGTCCTACGAGCAGTACGTC.

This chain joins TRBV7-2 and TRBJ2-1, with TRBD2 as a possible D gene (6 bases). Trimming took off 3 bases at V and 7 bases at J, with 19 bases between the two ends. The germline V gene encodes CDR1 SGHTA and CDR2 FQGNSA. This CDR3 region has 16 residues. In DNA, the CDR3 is TGTGCCAGCAGCTTGGTGACTGGCAGGCGGGAAAATGAGCAGTTCTTC. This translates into CASSLVTGRRENEQFF.

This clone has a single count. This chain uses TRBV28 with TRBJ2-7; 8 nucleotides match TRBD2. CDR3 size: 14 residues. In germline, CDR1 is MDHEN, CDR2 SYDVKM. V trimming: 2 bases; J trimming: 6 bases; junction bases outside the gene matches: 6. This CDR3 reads CASSLPGRGSEQYF. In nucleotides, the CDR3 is TGTGCCAGCAGTTTACCCGGGAGGGGGTCCGAGCAGTACTTC.

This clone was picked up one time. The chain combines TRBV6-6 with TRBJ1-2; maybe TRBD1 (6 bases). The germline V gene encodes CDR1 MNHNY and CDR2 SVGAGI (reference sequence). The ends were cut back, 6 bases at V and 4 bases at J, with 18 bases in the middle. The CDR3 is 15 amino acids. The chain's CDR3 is CASSPKKQGVYGYTF. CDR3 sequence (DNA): TGTGCCAGCAGCCCTAAAAAACAGGGTGTCTATGGCTACACCTTC.

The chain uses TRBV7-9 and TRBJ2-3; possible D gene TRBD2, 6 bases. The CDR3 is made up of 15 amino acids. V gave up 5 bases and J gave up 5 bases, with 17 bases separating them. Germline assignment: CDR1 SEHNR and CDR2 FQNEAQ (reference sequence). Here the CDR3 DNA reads TGTGCCAGCAGCCTAAGGAGGGTAGAGCGAGATACGCAGTATTTT. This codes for CASSLRRVERDTQYF.

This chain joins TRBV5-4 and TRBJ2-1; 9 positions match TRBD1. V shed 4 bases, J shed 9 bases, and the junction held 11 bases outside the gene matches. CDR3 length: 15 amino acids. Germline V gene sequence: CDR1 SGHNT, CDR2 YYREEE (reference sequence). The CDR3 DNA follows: TGTGCCAGCAGCCCCGACAGGGGGTTTGATCGTGAGCAGTTCTTC. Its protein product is CASSPDRGFDREQFF.

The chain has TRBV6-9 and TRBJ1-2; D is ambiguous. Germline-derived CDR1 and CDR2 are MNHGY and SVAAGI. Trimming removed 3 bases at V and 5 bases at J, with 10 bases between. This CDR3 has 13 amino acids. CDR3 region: CASSYTGRYGYTF. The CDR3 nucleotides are TGTGCCAGCAGTTACACGGGTAGATATGGCTACACCTTC.

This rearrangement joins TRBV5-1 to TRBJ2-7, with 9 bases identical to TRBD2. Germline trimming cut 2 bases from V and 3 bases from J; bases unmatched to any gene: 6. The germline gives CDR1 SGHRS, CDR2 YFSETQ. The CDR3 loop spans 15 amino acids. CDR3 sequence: CASSFKAGGGYEQYF. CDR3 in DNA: TGCGCCAGCAGCTTCAAGGCGGGAGGGGGCTACGAGCAGTACTTC.